The TCR beta chain under discussion was sequenced for a study of shared clonotypes between healthy human individuals. For the study at large: Per donor, three plates held CD4 naive cells, three held CD4 memory, two held CD8 naive and one held CD8 memory.

Libraries were prepared by immunoSEQ multiplex PCR; TCRdb keeps only in-frame clonotypes and omits some of them. The sample records some 200,000 clones, over 50% being singletons. Healthy and HIV-negative, the adult donors had no recent acute infections or vaccinations. Each sample came from a Caucasian adult donor living in Nashville, Tennessee. CDR1 and CDR2 from the germline V gene are SEHNR and FQNEAQ (reference sequence). V dropped 1 base and J dropped 3; count of bases not matched to a gene: 3. This CDR3 spans 15 amino acids. The chain carries TRBV7-9 and TRBJ2-3, with 8 nucleotides matching TRBD2. This TCR came from a man younger than 40 in good health. The sample taken for sequencing was memory CD4+ T cells sorted from blood. Subset defined: CD45RA-negative fraction. The CDR3, as DNA: TGTGCCAGCAGCTTAGATAGCGGGACAACAGATACGCAGTATTTT. Amino acids: CASSLDSGTTDTQYF.